These T cell receptor beta chains were read from a single sample in a study of shared clonotypes between healthy human individuals. TCRdb's table, derived via immunoSEQ multiplex PCR, lists solely in-frame clones and lacks some. Of about 690,000 clones detected, 90% appear once; the ten largest clones hold 34%. Sequencing input: memory CD8+ T cells from PBMCs. The receptors were gathered from a young man in good health. Some clones in this sample may be carry-over from other donors' samples. CDR3s include the opening cysteine and the closing phenylalanine or tryptophan. The order of the fields is clone size, V gene, J gene, D gene, CDR3 protein, CDR3 DNA. A D gene is named only where the DNA matches it firmly. Clone size is shown for a subset of rows, as once, few, many or a class of expanded clone.

size: NA; V: TRBV7-9; J: TRBJ2-7; D: NA; CDR3: CASSRTGQESSYEQYF; DNA: TGTGCCAGCAGCCGTACGGGACAAGAAAGCTCCTACGAGCAGTACTTC
size: NA; V: TRBV7-9; J: TRBJ2-2; D: NA; CDR3: CASSFPPGIANTGELFF; DNA: TGTGCCAGCAGCTTCCCGCCGGGGATCGCGAACACCGGGGAGCTGTTTTTT
size: NA; V: TRBV4-1; J: TRBJ2-5; D: NA; CDR3: CASSQVRELEEQYF; DNA: TGCGCCAGCAGCCAAGTCCGTGAACTCGAGGAGCAGTACTTC
size: NA; V: TRBV19; J: TRBJ2-7; D: NA; CDR3: CASRESNSYEQYF; DNA: TGTGCCAGTAGGGAGAGTAATTCCTACGAGCAGTACTTC
size: NA; V: TRBV9; J: TRBJ2-7; D: TRBD2; CDR3: CASSDPVKPRLAGVYEQYF; DNA: TGTGCCAGCAGCGACCCCGTTAAGCCGAGGCTAGCGGGAGTCTACGAGCAGTACTTC
size: NA; V: TRBV19; J: TRBJ1-6; D: NA; CDR3: CASSQVPLADYNSPLHF; DNA: TGTGCCAGTAGTCAAGTCCCCCTCGCCGATTATAATTCACCCCTCCACTTT
size: NA; V: TRBV7-9; J: TRBJ2-7; D: NA; CDR3: CASSLAIQSWGYEQYF; DNA: TGTGCCAGCAGCTTAGCGATACAATCATGGGGCTACGAGCAGTACTTC
size: NA; V: TRBV19; J: TRBJ2-2; D: NA; CDR3: CASSTRTVRGTGELFF; DNA: TGTGCCAGTAGTACCAGGACAGTAAGGGGGACCGGGGAGCTGTTTTTT
size: NA; V: TRBV15; J: TRBJ2-3; D: TRBD2; CDR3: CAIPGLAGEGGSTDTQYF; DNA: TGTGCCATCCCGGGACTAGCGGGAGAAGGAGGGAGCACAGATACGCAGTATTTT
size: NA; V: TRBV10-2; J: TRBJ2-7; D: TRBD2; CDR3: CASTASGTIHEQYF; DNA: TGCGCCAGCACCGCTAGCGGGACAATTCACGAGCAGTACTTC
size: NA; V: TRBV11-3; J: TRBJ1-6; D: TRBD1; CDR3: CASSPRDRVNSPLHF; DNA: TGTGCCAGCAGCCCCCGTGACAGGGTTAATTCACCCCTCCACTTT
size: NA; V: TRBV7-9; J: TRBJ2-7; D: NA; CDR3: CASSLVLGGIGYEQYF; DNA: TGTGCCAGCAGCTTAGTCCTGGGCGGGATTGGCTACGAACAGTACTTC
size: NA; V: TRBV27; J: TRBJ2-1; D: TRBD1; CDR3: CASRGGGEQFF; DNA: TGTGCCAGCAGAGGGGGCGGTGAGCAGTTCTTC
size: NA; V: TRBV7-8; J: TRBJ2-7; D: TRBD1; CDR3: CASSLPPGQSGEQYF; DNA: TGTGCCAGCAGCTTACCACCGGGACAGTCTGGGGAGCAGTACTTC
size: NA; V: TRBV29-1; J: TRBJ2-7; D: NA; CDR3: CSVEGGQGSSYEQYF; DNA: TGCAGCGTTGAAGGCGGGCAGGGAAGCTCCTACGAGCAGTACTTC
size: NA; V: TRBV7-2; J: TRBJ1-5; D: TRBD1; CDR3: CASSGQGRNQPQHF; DNA: TGTGCCAGCAGCGGACAGGGCAGGAATCAGCCCCAGCATTTT
size: NA; V: TRBV5-4; J: TRBJ2-7; D: TRBD1; CDR3: CASSPLGQDYEQYF; DNA: TGTGCCAGCAGCCCCCTCGGACAGGACTACGAGCAGTACTTC
size: NA; V: TRBV28; J: TRBJ2-7; D: NA; CDR3: CASSPLVIAATKFLIYEQYF; DNA: TGTGCCAGCAGTCCCCTTGTAATAGCGGCTACCAAATTTCTAATCTACGAGCAGTACTTC
size: NA; V: TRBV11-2; J: TRBJ2-7; D: NA; CDR3: CASSSRYEQYF; DNA: TGTGCCAGCAGCTCCCGATACGAGCAGTACTTC
size: NA; V: TRBV2; J: TRBJ1-4; D: TRBD1; CDR3: CASRPLTGGFEKLFF; DNA: TGTGCCAGCAGACCACTGACAGGGGGGTTCGAAAAACTGTTTTTT
size: NA; V: TRBV28; J: TRBJ1-1; D: TRBD1; CDR3: CASSLFRGGTEAFF; DNA: TGTGCCAGCAGTTTATTCAGGGGGGGCACTGAAGCTTTCTTT
size: once; V: TRBV13; J: TRBJ2-5; D: NA; CDR3: CASSLGNTETQYF; DNA: TGTGCCAGCAGCTTAGGGAATACGGAGACCCAGTACTTC
size: NA; V: TRBV7-9; J: TRBJ2-7; D: TRBD2; CDR3: CASSHSGRPSYEQYF; DNA: TGTGCCAGCAGCCATAGCGGGAGGCCATCCTACGAGCAGTACTTC
size: NA; V: TRBV2; J: TRBJ2-7; D: NA; CDR3: CASSELYEQYF; DNA: TGTGCCAGCAGTGAACTCTACGAGCAGTACTTC
size: NA; V: TRBV6-5; J: TRBJ2-2; D: NA; CDR3: CASSYSEVTGELFF; DNA: TGTGCCAGCAGTTACTCGGAGGTCACCGGGGAGCTGTTTTTT
size: NA; V: TRBV29-1; J: TRBJ2-7; D: TRBD2; CDR3: CSILGGSSYEQYF; DNA: TGCAGCATCTTGGGGGGGAGCTCCTACGAGCAGTACTTC
size: NA; V: TRBV30; J: TRBJ2-7; D: TRBD1; CDR3: CAWSWGTGPNEQYF; DNA: TGTGCCTGGAGTTGGGGGACAGGTCCTAACGAGCAGTACTTC
size: NA; V: TRBV13; J: TRBJ2-3; D: NA; CDR3: CASSLSTSPTGSTKQYF; DNA: TGTGCCAGCAGCTTATCCACGTCCCCTACTGGGTCGACGAAGCAGTATTTT
size: NA; V: TRBV19; J: TRBJ2-4; D: NA; CDR3: CASSTRRALDIQYF; DNA: TGTGCCAGTAGCACCCGGCGAGCTTTGGACATTCAGTACTTC
size: NA; V: TRBV5-6; J: TRBJ1-3; D: TRBD1; CDR3: CASSFQGGRPGNTIYF; DNA: TGTGCCAGCAGCTTTCAAGGGGGCAGGCCTGGAAACACCATATATTTT
size: NA; V: TRBV19; J: TRBJ1-5; D: NA; CDR3: CASSPAVRQPQHF; DNA: TGTGCCAGTAGCCCCGCGGTACGTCAGCCCCAGCATTTT
size: NA; V: TRBV6-1; J: TRBJ1-5; D: TRBD1; CDR3: CASWTGYSNQPQHF; DNA: TGTGCCAGTTGGACAGGTTATAGCAATCAGCCCCAGCATTTT
size: NA; V: TRBV6-1; J: TRBJ2-7; D: NA; CDR3: CASSASKGEGRYFSYEQYF; DNA: TGTGCCAGCAGTGCCTCGAAGGGGGAGGGCCGATATTTTTCCTACGAGCAGTACTTC
size: NA; V: TRBV6-5; J: TRBJ2-5; D: NA; CDR3: CASRRDSRGTQYF; DNA: TGTGCCAGCAGGCGGGACAGTCGAGGGACCCAGTACTTC
size: NA; V: TRBV4-2; J: TRBJ2-5; D: TRBD2; CDR3: CASSQAGTSVEETQYF; DNA: TGTGCCAGCAGCCAAGCAGGGACTAGCGTAGAGGAGACCCAGTACTTC
size: NA; V: TRBV5-6; J: TRBJ2-3; D: NA; CDR3: CASSFRNLLVGATDTQYF; DNA: TGTGCCAGCAGCTTTAGAAATCTCCTAGTCGGGGCCACAGATACGCAGTATTTT
size: NA; V: TRBV10-3; J: TRBJ2-7; D: TRBD2; CDR3: CAISEGLAAYEQYF; DNA: TGTGCCATCAGTGAGGGCCTAGCGGCATACGAGCAGTACTTC
size: NA; V: TRBV27; J: TRBJ2-7; D: TRBD2; CDR3: CASSFEAGGGYEQYF; DNA: TGTGCCAGCAGTTTCGAGGCGGGAGGTGGATACGAGCAGTACTTC
size: NA; V: TRBV7-9; J: TRBJ2-7; D: NA; CDR3: CASSNPLSYEQYF; DNA: TGTGCCAGCAGCAACCCACTCTCCTACGAGCAGTACTTC
size: once; V: TRBV27; J: TRBJ1-5; D: NA; CDR3: CASSFLGANQPQHF; DNA: TGTGCCAGCAGTTTTTTAGGAGCAAATCAGCCCCAGCATTTT
size: NA; V: TRBV6-4; J: TRBJ2-5; D: NA; CDR3: CASSDYPPGALGTQYF; DNA: TGTGCCAGCAGTGATTATCCGCCCGGGGCCTTGGGGACCCAGTACTTC
size: NA; V: TRBV4-3; J: TRBJ2-4; D: NA; CDR3: CASSLGMTNIQYF; DNA: TGCGCCAGCAGTCTCGGGATGACAAACATTCAGTACTTC
size: NA; V: TRBV9; J: TRBJ2-1; D: TRBD1; CDR3: CASSEDRGLYNEQFF; DNA: TGTGCCAGCAGCGAGGACAGGGGGCTTTACAATGAGCAGTTCTTC
size: NA; V: TRBV27; J: TRBJ1-3; D: NA; CDR3: CASSPSGSSGNTIYF; DNA: TGTGCCAGCAGTCCTTCAGGGAGCTCTGGAAACACCATATATTTT
size: few; V: TRBV27; J: TRBJ2-7; D: NA; CDR3: CASSPGSYEQYF; DNA: TGTGCCAGCAGCCCTGGATCCTACGAGCAGTACTTC
size: NA; V: TRBV11-2; J: TRBJ1-1; D: NA; CDR3: CASSLGRGDAFF; DNA: TGTGCCAGCAGCTTAGGCAGGGGAGACGCTTTCTTT
size: NA; V: TRBV4-1; J: TRBJ1-2; D: NA; CDR3: CASSQAAGASFGYTF; DNA: TGCGCCAGCAGCCAAGCAGCGGGGGCCTCGTTTGGCTACACCTTC
size: NA; V: TRBV7-9; J: TRBJ2-3; D: TRBD2; CDR3: CASSPTSGRSDTQYF; DNA: TGTGCCAGCAGCCCAACTAGCGGGAGGTCAGATACGCAGTATTTT
size: NA; V: TRBV10-1; J: TRBJ2-3; D: NA; CDR3: CASSERMDTQYF; DNA: TGCGCCAGCAGTGAGAGGATGGATACGCAGTATTTT
size: NA; V: TRBV1; J: TRBJ2-3; D: NA; CDR3: CTSSQGSSGSTDTQYF; DNA: TGCACCAGCAGCCAAGGGAGTAGCGGGTCTACAGATACGCAGTATTTT
size: NA; V: TRBV9; J: TRBJ2-3; D: NA; CDR3: CASSVAPARGTDTQYF; DNA: TGTGCCAGCAGCGTAGCCCCGGCCCGTGGCACAGATACGCAGTATTTT
size: NA; V: TRBV7-9; J: TRBJ2-3; D: NA; CDR3: CASSFGRPSTDTQYF; DNA: TGTGCCAGCAGCTTCGGACGCCCGAGCACAGATACGCAGTATTTT
size: once; V: TRBV6-1; J: TRBJ1-5; D: NA; CDR3: CASSEYDVRFLISKNSPQHF; DNA: TGTGCCAGCAGTGAATACGACGTCCGGTTTTTGATTTCGAAGAACTCGCCCCAGCATTTT
size: NA; V: TRBV7-3; J: TRBJ1-4; D: TRBD1; CDR3: CASDRNRGWPTNEKLFF; DNA: TGTGCCAGCGATAGGAACAGGGGGTGGCCAACTAATGAAAAACTGTTTTTT
size: NA; V: TRBV7-2; J: TRBJ2-1; D: TRBD2; CDR3: CASSLLPGTSWGNEQFF; DNA: TGTGCCAGCAGCTTACTCCCCGGGACTAGCTGGGGCAATGAGCAGTTCTTC
size: NA; V: TRBV5-4; J: TRBJ2-1; D: NA; CDR3: CASSLLPSLVNEQFF; DNA: TGTGCCAGCAGCTTACTTCCTAGCTTAGTTAATGAGCAGTTCTTC
size: NA; V: TRBV6-5; J: TRBJ2-7; D: NA; CDR3: CASTPRGPTHEQYF; DNA: TGTGCCAGCACCCCTCGAGGGCCCACCCACGAGCAGTACTTC
size: once; V: TRBV27; J: TRBJ2-3; D: TRBD2; CDR3: CASSSPGLPSTDTQYF; DNA: TGTGCCAGCAGTTCCCCGGGACTACCTAGCACAGATACGCAGTATTTT